This TCR beta chain was recovered during a study of CD8 T cells in Susac syndrome. RNA amounts of about 0.5 to 1 ug underwent reverse transcription with random hexamers. TCRdb itself ran the immunoSEQ multiplex PCR reads through MiXCR, one entry per CDR3 protein. The table includes 50,000 to 65,000 distinct CDR3 sequences, around nine tenths detected once. Germline V gene lookup returns CDR1 MNHEY and CDR2 SVGEGT. V shed 0 bases, J shed 6 bases, and the junction held 6 bases outside the gene matches. The CDR3 has 15 amino acids. The sample consisted of CD8+ T cells from PBMCs. The J gene is TRBJ2-7, the V gene TRBV6-2 or TRBV6-3, with TRBD1 matching 9 bases. The receptor's source is a human donor in good health. For the CDR3, the DNA is TGTGCCAGCAGTTACTCCCGGACAGGGGTTCCCGAGCAGTACTTC. Amino acid sequence: CASSYSRTGVPEQYF.